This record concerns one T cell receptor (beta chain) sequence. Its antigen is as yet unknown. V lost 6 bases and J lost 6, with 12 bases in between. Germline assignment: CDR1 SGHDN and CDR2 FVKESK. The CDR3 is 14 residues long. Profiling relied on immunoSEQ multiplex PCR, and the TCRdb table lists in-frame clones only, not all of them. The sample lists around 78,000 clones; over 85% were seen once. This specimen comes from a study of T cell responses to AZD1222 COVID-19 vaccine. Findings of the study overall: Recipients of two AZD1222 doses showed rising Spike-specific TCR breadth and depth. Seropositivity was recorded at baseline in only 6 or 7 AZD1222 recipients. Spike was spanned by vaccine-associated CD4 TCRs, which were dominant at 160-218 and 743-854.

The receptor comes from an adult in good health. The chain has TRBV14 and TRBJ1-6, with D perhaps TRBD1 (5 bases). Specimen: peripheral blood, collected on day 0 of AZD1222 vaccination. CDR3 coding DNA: TGTGCCAGCAGTCACCCCCAGGGTAATTCACCCCTCCACTTT. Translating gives CASSHPQGNSPLHF.